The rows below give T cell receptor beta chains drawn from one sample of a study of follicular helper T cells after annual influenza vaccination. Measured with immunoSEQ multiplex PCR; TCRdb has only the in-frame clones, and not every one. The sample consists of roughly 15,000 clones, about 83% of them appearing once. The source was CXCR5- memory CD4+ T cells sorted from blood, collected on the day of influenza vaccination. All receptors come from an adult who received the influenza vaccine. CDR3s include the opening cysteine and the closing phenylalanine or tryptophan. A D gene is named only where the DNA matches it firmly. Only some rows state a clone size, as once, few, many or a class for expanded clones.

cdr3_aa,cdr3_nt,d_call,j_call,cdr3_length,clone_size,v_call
CASSQGVYNEQFF,TGTGCCAGCAGCCAAGGTGTCTACAATGAGCAGTTCTTC,-,TRBJ2-1,13,-,TRBV14
CASSSAGRADGYTF,TGCGCCAGCAGCTCTGCAGGGCGCGCGGATGGCTACACCTTC,-,TRBJ1-2,14,few,TRBV5-1
CASSSELVSGPQETQYF,TGTGCCAGCAGCTCTGAACTTGTTTCGGGGCCCCAAGAGACCCAGTACTTC,-,TRBJ2-5,17,-,TRBV11-2
CASSLGREVMGGYTF,TGTGCCAGCAGCCTGGGCAGGGAAGTAATGGGAGGCTACACCTTC,-,TRBJ1-2,15,few,TRBV7-9
CASSLGLSGANVLTF,TGTGCCAGCAGCTTGGGGTTATCTGGGGCCAACGTCCTGACTTTC,-,TRBJ2-6,15,-,TRBV5-6
CASSHIQGTGNTIYF,TGTGCCAGCTCACATATACAGGGGACTGGAAACACCATATATTTT,TRBD1,TRBJ1-3,15,-,TRBV18
CASSETGLYGANVLTF,TGTGCCAGCAGTGAAACGGGGTTGTATGGGGCCAACGTCCTGACTTTC,-,TRBJ2-6,16,-,TRBV25-1
CASSGGGYLTKNIQYF,TGTGCCAGCAGTGGGGGGGGGTATCTAACCAAAAACATTCAGTACTTC,TRBD2,TRBJ2-4,16,-,TRBV28
CASSFRNTRSQHF,TGTGCCAGCAGTTTTCGGAACACCCGGTCCCAGCATTTT,-,TRBJ1-5,13,-,TRBV28
CASSPVWAEYGYTF,TGTGCCAGCAGCCCCGTCTGGGCCGAGTATGGCTACACCTTC,-,TRBJ1-2,14,-,TRBV7-2
CAWSVAFWPSNEQFF,TGTGCCTGGAGTGTAGCGTTTTGGCCTTCCAATGAGCAGTTCTTC,-,TRBJ2-1,15,-,TRBV30
CASSHPLGELFF,TGCGCCAGCAGCCACCCGCTCGGGGAGCTGTTTTTT,-,TRBJ2-2,12,-,TRBV4-1
CASSFGDTEAFF,TGCGCCAGCAGCTTTGGGGACACTGAAGCTTTCTTT,-,TRBJ1-1,12,-,TRBV5-1
CSAPDRGRYNSPLHF,TGCAGCGCTCCGGACAGGGGACGTTATAATTCACCCCTCCACTTT,TRBD1,TRBJ1-6,15,few,TRBV29-1
CASAGEVNEKLFF,TGTGCCAGCGCAGGGGAAGTTAATGAAAAACTGTTTTTT,-,TRBJ1-4,13,-,TRBV2
CASSLGAGGVQETQYF,TGTGCCAGCAGTTTAGGGGCAGGGGGGGTGCAAGAGACCCAGTACTTC,-,TRBJ2-5,16,-,TRBV28
CAWSTWPGGRNSPLHF,TGTGCCTGGAGTACTTGGCCAGGGGGCAGGAATTCACCCCTCCACTTT,TRBD1,TRBJ1-6,16,-,TRBV30
CASSLNLNTGELFF,TGTGCCAGCAGCTTAAATTTGAACACCGGGGAGCTGTTTTTT,-,TRBJ2-2,14,-,TRBV11-2
CASSEGLSTYEQYF,TGTGCCAGCAGCGAGGGACTGTCAACCTACGAGCAGTACTTC,-,TRBJ2-7,14,-,TRBV7-9
CASSLAQQGAEQFF,TGTGCCAGTAGTTTAGCACAACAGGGGGCTGAGCAGTTCTTC,TRBD1,TRBJ2-1,14,-,TRBV19
CASSPHDRSSYEQYF,TGTGCCAGCAGCCCACACGACAGGAGCTCCTACGAGCAGTACTTC,-,TRBJ2-7,15,-,TRBV14
CASSEPDKGNYGYTF,TGTGCCAGCAGTGAACCGGACAAGGGAAACTATGGCTACACCTTC,-,TRBJ1-2,15,-,TRBV5-5
CATSQGMGYGYTF,TGTGCCACCAGCCAGGGAATGGGCTATGGCTACACCTTC,-,TRBJ1-2,13,-,TRBV15
CASSLGTGGNEQFF,TGCGCCAGCAGCTTGGGGACAGGGGGAAATGAGCAGTTCTTC,TRBD1,TRBJ2-1,14,-,TRBV5-1
CAWSAWGRDRGRKYYGYTF,TGTGCCTGGAGTGCCTGGGGCCGGGACAGGGGGCGGAAGTACTATGGCTACACCTTC,TRBD1,TRBJ1-2,19,-,TRBV30
CASSSQDTEAFF,TGTGCCAGCAGCTCCCAGGACACTGAAGCTTTCTTT,-,TRBJ1-1,12,-,TRBV7-9
CASSLSGGIVQETQYF,TGCGCCAGCAGCCTATCTGGGGGCATTGTCCAAGAGACCCAGTACTTC,-,TRBJ2-5,16,-,TRBV5-1
CASSPRGGGSSYEQYF,TGTGCCAGCAGCCCTAGAGGTGGGGGTAGCTCCTACGAGCAGTACTTC,-,TRBJ2-7,16,-,TRBV7-2
CASSPLTRGGYNSPLHF,TGTGCCAGCTCACCTTTGACCCGAGGGGGATATAATTCACCCCTCCACTTT,-,TRBJ1-6,17,-,TRBV18
CASSDGTGVSNF,TGTGCCAGCAGTGATGGGACAGGGGTATCCAATTTT,TRBD1,TRBJ1-3,12,few,TRBV6-1
CASSQWGNQPQHF,TGTGCCAGCAGCCAATGGGGGAATCAGCCCCAGCATTTT,-,TRBJ1-5,13,-,TRBV7-2
CASSQIYIPGQGIDEQFF,TGTGCCAGCAGCCAGATATATATACCGGGACAGGGGATCGATGAGCAGTTCTTC,TRBD1,TRBJ2-1,18,-,TRBV5-5
CASSKTGVDTEAFF,TGTGCCAGCAGTAAGACAGGGGTCGACACTGAAGCTTTCTTT,TRBD1,TRBJ1-1,14,few,TRBV2
CASRGAGEQFF,TGTGCCAGCCGAGGGGCTGGTGAGCAGTTCTTC,-,TRBJ2-1,11,-,TRBV11-3
CSVLTDSERAFF,TGCAGCGTTTTGACAGACTCGGAAAGGGCTTTCTTT,-,TRBJ1-1,12,-,TRBV29-1
CANSRPGDGYTF,TGTGCCAACAGCCGGCCAGGGGACGGCTACACCTTC,-,TRBJ1-2,12,-,TRBV5-6
CASSSMTGGKTEAFF,TGTGCCAGCAGCTCTATGACAGGGGGAAAAACTGAAGCTTTCTTT,TRBD1,TRBJ1-1,15,-,TRBV11-2